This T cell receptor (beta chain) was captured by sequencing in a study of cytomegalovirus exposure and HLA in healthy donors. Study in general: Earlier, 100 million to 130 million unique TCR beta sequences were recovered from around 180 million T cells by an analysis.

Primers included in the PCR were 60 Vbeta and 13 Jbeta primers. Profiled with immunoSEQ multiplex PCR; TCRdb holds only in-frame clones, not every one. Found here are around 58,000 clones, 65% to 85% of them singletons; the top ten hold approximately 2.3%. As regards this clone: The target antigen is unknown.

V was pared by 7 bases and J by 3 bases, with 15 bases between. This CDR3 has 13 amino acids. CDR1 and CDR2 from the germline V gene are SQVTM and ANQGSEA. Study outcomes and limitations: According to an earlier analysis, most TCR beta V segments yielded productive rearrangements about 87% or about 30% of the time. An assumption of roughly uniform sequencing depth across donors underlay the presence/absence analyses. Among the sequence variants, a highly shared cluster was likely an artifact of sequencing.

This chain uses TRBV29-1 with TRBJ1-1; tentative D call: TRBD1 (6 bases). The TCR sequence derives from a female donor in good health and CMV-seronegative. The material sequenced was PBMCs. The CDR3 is CSAYRAGHTEAFF. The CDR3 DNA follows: TGCAGCGCCTACAGGGCCGGCCACACTGAAGCTTTCTTT.